The present TCR beta chain was sequenced within a study of early T cells in non-severe SARS-CoV-2 infection. Turning to the study itself: The study sequenced bulk RNA from unsorted whole blood, with chains unpaired. Points from the study as a whole: Private and CD4 specificities were missed by VDJdb matching, which favored anti-spike CD8 responses.

This clonotype was found once. Its antigen is not known. Trimming shortened V by 7 bases and J by 3 bases, and 19 bases separated the two germline ends. The CDR3 spans 15 residues. The germline gives CDR1 SGHTA, CDR2 FQGNSA. Each cDNA molecule carried a unique molecular identifier. TCRdb reanalysed the 5' RACE reads using MiXCR and keeps one entry per CDR3 protein. The sample yields around 32,000 distinct CDR3 sequences, about 5.7% seen once. The source of this sequence is an adult who was a healthcare worker with PCR-confirmed SARS-CoV-2 infection or an uninfected control (not recorded which). Sequencing input: whole blood. The chain carries TRBV7-2 and TRBJ2-7; D unclear. CDR3 loop: CASTKSPGRYYEQYF. The CDR3 DNA is TGTGCCAGCACCAAATCCCCCGGGCGTTACTACGAGCAGTACTTC.